This TCR beta chain was recorded in a study of blood T cell repertoires in COVID-19. Turning to the study itself: Acute and convalescent COVID-19 samples came from the United States, Italy and Spain.

From germline, CDR1 is SGHKS and CDR2 YYEKEE (reference sequence). The J segment lost 2 bases and the V segment lost 2 bases, leaving 7 bases of the junction unmatched. This CDR3 has 17 amino acids. Assay: immunoSEQ multiplex PCR; the TCRdb copy retains only in-frame clones and omits some. The sample consists of just over 80,000 clones, roughly 90% of them appearing once. The sequence derives from a woman aged 45-59 years with acute COVID-19. The sample was PBMCs or T cells enriched from blood (not recorded which). This rearrangement joins TRBV5-5 to TRBJ2-1; TRBD2 matches 10 bases. CDR3 in DNA: TGTGCCAGCAGCTTAGCGGGAGGGAGAATCCCCTACAATGAGCAGTTCTTC. Protein: CASSLAGGRIPYNEQFF.